This TCR beta chain appears in the sequencing data of a study of post-analysis software for immune sequencing data. Study-wide points: Controls showed lower frequencies than patients for several TRBV segments, and TRBV5-6, TRBV5-1 and TRBV20-1 were among these.

cDNA libraries of TCR beta carried unique molecular identifiers. TCRdb reanalysed the PCR reads using MiXCR and keeps one entry per CDR3 protein. Of about 170,000 distinct CDR3 sequences in the sample, 25% to 35% were seen once. The table lists this clonotype with many counts. Its specificity is not known. Per the germline V gene, CDR1 is SEHNR and CDR2 is FQNEAQ (reference sequence). The length of the CDR3 is 17 residues. V lost 4 bases to trimming and J lost 3 bases, with 22 bases between them. The sample comprised blood. The chain links TRBV7-9 to TRBJ2-7; D perhaps matches TRBD2 (6 bases). This receptor was taken from a girl aged 5 to 17 with multiple sclerosis. DNA for the CDR3: TGTGCCAGCAGCTCCTACGCCGGGACTGAGGCCTTCTACGAGCAGTACTTC. Amino acids: CASSSYAGTEAFYEQYF.